This T cell receptor (beta chain) was captured in a study of tumor-infiltrating lymphocytes in primary liver carcinoma. About the research overall: Donors underwent surgery for histopathologically diagnosed primary liver carcinoma. Patients, male and female, were 30 to 69 years old.

TCR beta cDNA came from roughly 450 ng total RNA, primed with a constant-region primer. Each TCR beta library was derived from three nested multiplex PCR rounds that employed slightly modified ARM-PCR. Researchers ran the first two PCR rounds for approximately 9 cycles each with TRBV1-TRBV30 forward primers and a C-beta reverse primer. Using its own MiXCR run on the multiplex PCR reads, TCRdb lists one record per CDR3 protein. The sample gives 310,000 or so distinct CDR3 sequences, about 61% of which show up once; about 6% is in the top ten. Unsorted whole blood supplied the blood RNA, and germline DNA was isolated too. The CDR3 runs to 15 residues. V gave up 5 bases and J gave up 1 base, with 9 bases separating them.

This clonotype originated in a man between 40 and 49 years old with primary liver carcinoma and hepatitis B virus infection. The specimen sequenced was peripheral blood. The V call is TRBV12-3 or TRBV12-4, the J call TRBJ1-6; no firm D call. The CDR3 nucleotides read TGTGCCAGCAGTCCCGAGGGTTCCTATAATTCACCCCTCCACTTT. Residues: CASSPEGSYNSPLHF.